This T cell receptor beta chain was sequenced during a study of siplizumab effects on memory and regulatory T cells. CDR3 length equals 18 residues. The germline V gene has CDR1 LNHDA and CDR2 SQIVND (reference sequence). Trimming took 5 bases from V and 0 from J; bases not matched to a gene: 9. The table came from immunoSEQ multiplex PCR; TCRdb's copy has only in-frame clones and leaves some out. The repertoire holds 85,000 to 130,000 clones, just over 90% seen once, with approximately 0.66% in the top ten. The clonotype was recovered from a human donor in good health. The chain carries TRBV19 and TRBJ2-6; TRBD1 agrees at 8 bases. The sample comprised Tregs sorted from blood. CDR3 region: CASSWQTGDLSGANVLTF. As DNA, the CDR3 is TGTGCCAGTAGTTGGCAGACAGGGGACCTCTCTGGGGCCAACGTCCTGACTTTC.